This T cell receptor beta chain was recorded in a study of radiotherapy plus CTLA-4 blockade in lung cancer (dated 2018 in TCRdb). About the study as a whole: Objective responses occurred in 18% of enrolled patients, and under 40% achieved disease control.

Library prep was done by the immunoSEQ multiplex PCR assay. TCRdb provides this immuneACCESS table in a form limited to in-frame rearrangements. Some clones are lacking; in checked studies, under half of them reflect an unresolved V gene, and why the rest are absent is not known. The sample contains about 68,000 clones, 79% of them found a single time. The ten largest clones add up to 8% to 10% of the sample. Spanning cysteine to phenylalanine, the CDR3 consists of 15 amino acids. Only the CDR3 region is kept as DNA, spanning 45 bases read in frame from base 1. V was cut back by 5 bases and J by 5 bases, leaving a gap of 18 bases between them. In the germline V gene (reference sequence), CDR1 corresponds to MNHEY and CDR2 to SMNVEV. On this clone itself: Its antigen is not yet known. The record has no base qualities; no much larger clone is one base away.

The study evaluated CTLA-4 blockade (ipilimumab) given together with focal radiation therapy in patients who had chemo-refractory metastatic non-small-cell lung cancer. Study-wide conclusions, independent of this receptor: After treatment with radiotherapy and ipilimumab, TCR clones that originated in tumors expanded in peripheral blood. Increased serum interferon-beta after radiation, together with early dynamic changes in blood T cell clones, were reported to be the strongest predictors of response.

The chain is assembled from TRBV27 and TRBJ1-2; TRBD1 might be the D gene, on 5 matching bases. This receptor was taken from a human donor with non-small cell lung cancer who had a complete response to radiotherapy plus ipilimumab. Source: peripheral blood, taken from a patient treated with radiotherapy plus ipilimumab. The sequence in DNA is TGTGCCAGCAGTAAGGTGTCAGAGGGGTATTATGGCTACACCTTC. Protein translation: CASSKVSEGYYGYTF.